This record covers a single T cell receptor beta chain. This entry comes from a study of cytomegalovirus exposure and HLA in healthy donors. It was with 60 Vbeta and 13 Jbeta primers that the PCR ran. Produced via immunoSEQ multiplex PCR; TCRdb's table is partial and in-frame only. The table lists 120,000 to 150,000 clones, around 75% of them singletons, with roughly 1.7% in the top ten. The germline CDR1 and CDR2 sequences are SEHNR and FQNEAQ (reference sequence). This CDR3 spans 16 amino acids. Losses at the gene ends were 5 bases for V and 7 bases for J; bases not matched to a gene: 10. The rearrangement links TRBV7-9 to TRBJ2-1; 11 bases map to TRBD2. The source of this sequence is a woman aged 18-35 years in good health and CMV-seronegative. Input material: PBMCs. DNA for the CDR3: TGTGCCAGCAGCGCTAGCGGGGGGAGGGCCACTAATGAGCAGTTCTTC. It yields the protein CASSASGGRATNEQFF.